The TCR beta chain described here comes from a study of blood T cell repertoires in COVID-19. Comment on this clone: Other DNA sequences in the same sample also yield this CDR3.

Sequencing was performed with immunoSEQ multiplex PCR; in TCRdb, only in-frame clones are kept and a portion is missing. The table includes about 270,000 clones, 82% detected once. CDR3 size: 14 residues. Germline V gives CDR1 SGDLS, CDR2 YYNGEE. V dropped 5 bases and J dropped 0; count of bases not matched to a gene: 4. The clonotype comes from a young woman with acute or convalescent COVID-19. The V gene is TRBV9, the J gene TRBJ2-7, with 8 bases fitting TRBD2. Specimen: peripheral blood. In DNA, the CDR3 is TGTGCCAGCAGTGCCGGACTAGCCTCCTACGAGCAGTACTTC. Its protein is CASSAGLASYEQYF.